These 9 T cell receptor beta chains originate from one sample sequenced in a study of cytomegalovirus exposure and HLA in healthy donors. A multiplex PCR was run with 60 Vbeta primers and 13 Jbeta primers. Assay: immunoSEQ multiplex PCR; the TCRdb copy retains only in-frame clones and omits some. This table holds roughly 180,000 clones, 70% to 80% found once. The source material was PBMCs. The origin of the receptors is a man aged 18 to 35 in good health and CMV-seronegative.

This clone was counted between two and nine times. J is TRBJ1-1 and V is TRBV18; 7 nucleotides match TRBD1. J was trimmed by 4 bases and V by 5 bases; bases with no gene match: 7. This CDR3 has 14 residues. The germline CDR1 and CDR2 sequences are KGHSH and LQKENI. The CDR3 DNA sequence: TGTGCCAGCTCAAGACAGGGTCTCAGCACTGAAGCTTTCTTT. Encoded protein: CASSRQGLSTEAFF.

The rearrangement links TRBV28 to TRBJ1-4; D unclear. Trimming left V 4 bases short and J 4 bases short, with 16 bases between. The CDR3 length is 16 residues. Germline V gene sequence: CDR1 MDHEN, CDR2 SYDVKM. Here the CDR3 reads CASSSSIGSRNEKLFF. Here the CDR3 DNA reads TGTGCCAGCAGTTCCTCTATAGGGAGCCGTAATGAAAAACTGTTTTTT.

This clone showed up just a few times. The J gene is TRBJ1-2, the V gene TRBV30; tentative D call: TRBD1 (5 bases). The V gene lost 0 bases and the J gene lost 4 bases, with 21 bases spanning the gap. The germline V gene has CDR1 GTSNPN and CDR2 SVGIG (reference sequence). The CDR3 contains 17 residues. For the CDR3, the DNA is TGTGCCTGGAGTGTACGACTCTCTCCAGGGCTGGCCTATGGCTACACCTTC. Translated, it gives CAWSVRLSPGLAYGYTF.

This chain connects TRBV28 to TRBJ1-4; maybe TRBD1 (5 bases). V lost 7 bases and J 7 bases, leaving 10 bases between the germline ends. This CDR3 spans 12 amino acids. The germline gives CDR1 MDHEN, CDR2 SYDVKM. The CDR3 coding sequence is TGTGCCAGCAACTCTGGGGCTGAAAAACTGTTTTTT. Protein sequence: CASNSGAEKLFF.

V is TRBV28 and J is TRBJ2-7; D not resolved. The length of the CDR3 is 15 residues. V was pared by 3 bases and J by 0 bases, with 12 bases between. Germline CDR1 reads MDHEN; CDR2 reads SYDVKM. CDR3 amino acids: CASSLGGGNSYEQYF. CDR3 sequence (DNA): TGTGCCAGCAGTTTGGGTGGCGGTAACTCCTACGAGCAGTACTTC.

V is TRBV5-1 and J is TRBJ2-7, with D possibly being TRBD2 (6 bases). The CDR3 has 14 amino acids. V was pared by 4 bases and J by 4 bases, with 15 bases between. Germline CDR1 reads SGHRS; CDR2 reads YFSETQ. The CDR3 coding sequence is TGCGCCAGCAGCCCTGGTTCTAGCGTGTACGAGCAGTACTTC. It codes for CASSPGSSVYEQYF.

Notes on this clone: This sample also contains other DNA sequences that code for the same CDR3. The rearrangement links TRBV28 to TRBJ1-2, with 8 positions matching TRBD1. Germline V CDR1 and CDR2: MDHEN, SYDVKM. The CDR3 is 13 residues long. After removal of 3 bases from V and 5 bases from J, the junction contained 2 bases not matched to a gene. DNA of the CDR3: TGTGCCAGCAGTTTCGGACAGGGTTATGGCTACACCTTC. Protein sequence: CASSFGQGYGYTF.

This clone appeared a single time. The chain carries TRBV7-2 and TRBJ2-7, with 10 bases lining up with TRBD1. Per the germline V gene, CDR1 is SGHTA and CDR2 is FQGNSA. This CDR3 is 14 amino acids long. With 3 bases clipped from V and 2 bases from J, the junction kept 1 base outside the gene matches. The CDR3 nucleotides are TGTGCCAGCAGCTTCGGGACAGGGGCCTACGAGCAGTACTTC. Translation: CASSFGTGAYEQYF.

The chain recombines TRBV9 with TRBJ1-5, with no clear D. Germline values: CDR1 SGDLS, CDR2 YYNGEE. The CDR3 is made up of 14 amino acids. V was shortened by 3 bases and J by 5 bases, with 12 bases between the two germline ends. The CDR3 DNA reads TGTGCCAGCAGCGGAGGGTTGCCGGATCAGCCCCAGCATTTT. Translated, it gives CASSGGLPDQPQHF. The full variable domain, with the rest looked up from reference TRBV9 and TRBJ1-5, is DSGVTQTPKHLITATGQRVTLRCSPRSGDLSVYWYQQSLDQGLQFLIQYYNGEERAKGNILERFSAQQFPDLHSELNLSSLELGDSALYFCASSGGLPDQPQHFGDGTRLSIL.